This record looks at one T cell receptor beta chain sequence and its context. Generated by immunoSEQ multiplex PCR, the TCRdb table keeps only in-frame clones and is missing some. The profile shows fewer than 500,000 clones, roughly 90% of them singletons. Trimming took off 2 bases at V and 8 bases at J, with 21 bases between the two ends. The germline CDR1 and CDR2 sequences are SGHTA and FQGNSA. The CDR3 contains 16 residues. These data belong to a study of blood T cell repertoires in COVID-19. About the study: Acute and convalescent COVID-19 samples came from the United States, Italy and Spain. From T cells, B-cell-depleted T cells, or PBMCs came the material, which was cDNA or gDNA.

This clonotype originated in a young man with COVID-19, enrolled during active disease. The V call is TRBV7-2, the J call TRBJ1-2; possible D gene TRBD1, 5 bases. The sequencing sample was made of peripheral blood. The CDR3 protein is CASSLSVDTKTKGYTF. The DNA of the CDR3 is TGTGCCAGCAGCTTATCCGTGGACACTAAGACGAAAGGCTACACCTTC.